The T cell receptor beta chain described here comes from a study of tumor-infiltrating lymphocytes in oesophageal squamous cell carcinoma listed by TCRdb under 2016. V gives up 4 bases and J gives up 7 bases, and the segment between their germline ends measures 7 bases. The CDR3 has 11 amino acids, counting the end cysteine and phenylalanine. Only the CDR3 portion is preserved as DNA: 33 bases, with reading frame beginning at the first base. In the germline V gene, CDR1 corresponds to KGHDR and CDR2 to SFDVKD. This clonotype has a count of ten or more. Its antigen remains undetermined. The record has no base qualities; no much larger clone is one base away. The library was made by PCR. TCRdb records Illumina HiSeq 2000 as the sequencer. TCRdb took the public reads, trimmed them with fastp at Q25, ran MiXCR for clone calling and kept in-frame beta chains. Each entry merges the rows of one CDR3 protein and shows their most common DNA and genes. This sample has 20,000 to 25,000 distinct CDR3 sequences in its table, and about 40% of those were observed once. The ten most abundant clones make up 20% to 25% of the sample.

The receptor was isolated from a male donor with esophageal squamous cell carcinoma. The sequencing sample was made of esophageal tumor tissue. The chain employs TRBV24-1 and TRBJ2-7; the D gene is unclear. The CDR3 corresponds to CATSDYKEQYF. The bases read TGTGCCACCAGTGACTATAAAGAGCAGTACTTC.